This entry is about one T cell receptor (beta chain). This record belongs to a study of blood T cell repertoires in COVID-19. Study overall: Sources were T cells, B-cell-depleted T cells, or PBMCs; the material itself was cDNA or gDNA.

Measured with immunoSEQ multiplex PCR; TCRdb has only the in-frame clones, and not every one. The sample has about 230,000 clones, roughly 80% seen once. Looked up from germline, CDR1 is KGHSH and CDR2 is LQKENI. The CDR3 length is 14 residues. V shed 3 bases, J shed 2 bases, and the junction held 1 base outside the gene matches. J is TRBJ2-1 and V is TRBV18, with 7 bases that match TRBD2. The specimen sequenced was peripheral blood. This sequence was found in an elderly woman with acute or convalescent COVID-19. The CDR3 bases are TGTGCCAGCTCACCGCGGGGGACCTACAATGAGCAGTTCTTC. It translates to CASSPRGTYNEQFF.